These 31 T cell receptor beta chains share one sample of origin, sequenced in a study of cytomegalovirus exposure and HLA in healthy donors. Primers for the PCR totalled 60 Vbeta and 13 Jbeta. Generated by immunoSEQ multiplex PCR, the TCRdb table keeps only in-frame clones and is missing some. The sample includes about 100,000 clones, approximately 85% of them seen just once. Source material: PBMCs. The receptors here all came from a man under 40 in good health and CMV-seronegative.

The V and J genes are TRBV9 and TRBJ2-3; D remains ambiguous. This CDR3 spans 14 amino acids. The V gene's germline CDR1 is SGDLS and CDR2 YYNGEE. V lost 0 bases and J 0 bases, leaving 5 bases between the germline ends. The CDR3, as DNA: TGTGCCAGCAGCGTAGCGAGCAGCACAGATACGCAGTATTTT. Translating it yields CASSVASSTDTQYF.

The chain uses TRBV5-6 and TRBJ2-7, with a tentative D call TRBD1 (5 bases). Trimming removed 2 bases at V and 3 bases at J, with 9 bases between. CDR3 size: 13 residues. Germline values: CDR1 SGHDT, CDR2 YYEEEE. For the CDR3, the DNA is TGTGCCAGCAGCTTTGGCAGGGACTACGAGCAGTACTTC. It translates to CASSFGRDYEQYF.

This chain joins TRBV6-5 and TRBJ2-2; unclear D gene. V lost 6 bases, J lost 2 bases, and 7 bases lay in between. Germline V gene lookup returns CDR1 MNHEY and CDR2 SVGAGI. The CDR3 is made up of 13 amino acids. CDR3 residues: CASRGSNTGELFF. Here the CDR3 DNA reads TGTGCCAGCAGGGGCAGCAACACCGGGGAGCTGTTTTTT.

V and J are TRBV19 and TRBJ2-7, with D tentatively TRBD2 (5 bases). Per the germline V gene, CDR1 is LNHDA and CDR2 is SQIVND (reference sequence). This CDR3 has 17 amino acids. Trimming removed 4 bases from V and 2 bases from J, with 21 bases in between. For the CDR3, the DNA is TGTGCCAGTAGTACAGAGCGAGGGCGGATGATGACCTACGAGCAGTACTTC. Translated: CASSTERGRMMTYEQYF.

The V and J genes are TRBV13 and TRBJ1-1; TRBD1 is a possible D gene (5 bases). This CDR3 is 13 amino acids long. Trimming pared 2 bases from V and 1 base from J, leaving 5 bases between. Germline V gene sequence: CDR1 PRHDT, CDR2 FYEKMQ (reference sequence). The CDR3 coding sequence is TGTGCCAGCAGCTTAACAGGGAACACTGAAGCTTTCTTT. This gives the protein CASSLTGNTEAFF.

The chain uses TRBV5-4 and TRBJ2-1; 11 bases are shared with TRBD2. From germline, CDR1 is SGHNT and CDR2 YYREEE (reference sequence). The CDR3 sequence is 12 residues long. V shed 7 bases, J shed 7 bases, and the junction held 1 base outside the gene matches. The CDR3 spells CASRTSGNEQFF. The CDR3 nucleotides are TGTGCCAGCCGGACTAGCGGGAATGAGCAGTTCTTC.

The rearrangement uses TRBV6-5 and TRBJ2-7; D might be TRBD2 (5 bases). The length of the CDR3 is 12 residues. The germline gives CDR1 MNHEY, CDR2 SVGAGI. Trimming took off 6 bases at V and 6 bases at J, with 12 bases between the two ends. The DNA of the CDR3 is TGTGCCAGCAGCAACGACTACCTCGAGCAGTACTTC. Its protein is CASSNDYLEQYF.

J is TRBJ2-3 and V is TRBV9; 8 bases agree with TRBD2. Trimming took 4 bases from V and 2 from J; bases not matched to a gene: 12. CDR1 is SGDLS and CDR2 is YYNGEE in the germline V gene. CDR3 size: 17 residues. The CDR3 DNA sequence: TGTGCCAGCAGCCCTACCACCTCCGGGAGGGCCACAGATACGCAGTATTTT. This translates into CASSPTTSGRATDTQYF.

The chain couples TRBV10-3 to TRBJ2-7; TRBD1 aligns across 7 bases. The germline V gene has CDR1 ENHRY and CDR2 SYGVKD. Trimming at V came to 8 bases and at J to 0 bases, leaving 1 base not matched to a gene. This CDR3 has 12 residues. CDR3 coding DNA: TGTGCCATCGGGGACAGCTCCTACGAGCAGTACTTC. Translated: CAIGDSSYEQYF.

J is TRBJ1-4 and V is TRBV4-3; 9 nucleotides agree with TRBD1. Looked up from germline, CDR1 is LGHNA and CDR2 is YSLEER. With 4 bases clipped from V and 8 bases from J, the junction kept 11 bases outside the gene matches. This CDR3 comprises 16 residues. This CDR3 is CASSPGQGQASEKLFF. As DNA, the CDR3 is TGCGCCAGCAGCCCTGGACAGGGGCAGGCTTCCGAAAAACTGTTTTTT.

CDR3 in amino acids: CASSSGQATILFF. CDR3 nucleotides: TGTGCCAGCAGCTCGGGACAGGCGACTATACTGTTTTTT. This sequence joins TRBV7-9 and TRBJ1-4; 8 bases line up with TRBD1. V lost 4 bases to trimming and J lost 13 bases; unmatched junction nucleotides: 8. This CDR3 has 13 amino acids. CDR1 and CDR2 from the germline V gene are SEHNR and FQNEAQ (reference sequence). The variable domain in full, completed from reference TRBV7-9 and TRBJ1-4, reads DTGVSQNPRHKITKRGQNVTFRCDPISEHNRLYWYRQTLGQGPEFLTYFQNEAQLEKSRLLSDRFSAERPKGSFSTLEIQRTEQGDSAMYLCASSSGQATILFFGSGTQLSVL.

This clone was counted a few times. The chain employs TRBV10-1 and TRBJ1-3; D is undetermined. Germline lookup yields CDR1 WNHNN and CDR2 SYGVQD (reference sequence). Trimming took off 5 bases at V and 0 bases at J, with 5 bases between the two ends. This CDR3 comprises 13 residues. CDR3 amino acids: CASSPHSGNTIYF. The CDR3 DNA reads as TGCGCCAGCAGTCCCCACTCTGGAAACACCATATATTTT.

The chain combines TRBV5-1 with TRBJ2-3; 7 nucleotides line up with TRBD2. CDR3 size: 16 residues. V lost 4 bases to trimming and J lost 1 base; unmatched junction nucleotides: 9. Germline-derived CDR1 and CDR2 are SGHRS and YFSETQ. The CDR3 region is CASSPGTNIRTDTQYF. The CDR3 bases are TGCGCCAGCAGCCCCGGGACTAACATTCGCACAGATACGCAGTATTTT.

The V and J genes are TRBV27 and TRBJ2-1, with 12 bases that match TRBD2. Germline-derived CDR1 and CDR2 are MNHEY and SMNVEV (reference sequence). Germline trimming cut 4 bases from V and 4 bases from J; bases unmatched to any gene: 5. The CDR3 sequence is 16 residues long. The CDR3 DNA follows: TGTGCCAGCAGTTCACTAGCGGGAGGCCCATACAATGAGCAGTTCTTC. This translates into CASSSLAGGPYNEQFF.

V and J are TRBV19 and TRBJ2-2; D is undetermined. V lost 6 bases and J 0 bases, leaving 23 bases between the germline ends. The CDR3 runs to 19 residues. Germline V gives CDR1 LNHDA, CDR2 SQIVND (reference sequence). CDR3: CASSEKGGVLRANTGELFF. The DNA for the CDR3 is TGTGCCAGTAGCGAGAAAGGCGGCGTCTTGCGTGCGAACACCGGGGAGCTGTTTTTT.

The chain links TRBV28 to TRBJ1-1; D perhaps matches TRBD1 (6 bases). Trimming took off 6 bases at V and 3 bases at J, with 17 bases between the two ends. The CDR3 loop spans 15 amino acids. Germline V gives CDR1 MDHEN, CDR2 SYDVKM. Here the CDR3 DNA reads TGTGCCAGCAGCCATGGGGGGGGGCTCTACACTGAAGCTTTCTTT. Amino acid sequence: CASSHGGGLYTEAFF.

In nucleotides, the CDR3 is TGCGCCAGCAGAACTGGGACTAGCGGGGGGACCCCCACCTACAATGAGCAGTTCTTC. This gives the protein CASRTGTSGGTPTYNEQFF. V is TRBV10-1 and J is TRBJ2-1, with TRBD2 matching over 15 bases. Germline loops: CDR1 WNHNN, CDR2 SYGVQD (reference sequence). The CDR3 spans 19 residues. V was pared by 6 bases and J by 2 bases, with 11 bases of the junction left unmatched.

V is TRBV7-6 and J is TRBJ1-1; D perhaps matches TRBD1 (5 bases). The V end lost 7 bases, the J end lost 0 bases, and 9 bases lay between the germline ends. This CDR3 is 13 amino acids long. Germline CDR1 and CDR2: SGHVS and FNYEAQ. The CDR3 nucleotides read TGTGCCAGCATGGGAGGGGTGAACACTGAAGCTTTCTTT. The encoded protein is CASMGGVNTEAFF. The whole variable domain, remainder taken from reference TRBV7-6 and TRBJ1-1, is GAGVSQSPRYKVTKRGQDVALRCDPISGHVSLYWYRQALGQGPEFLTYFNYEAQQDKSGLPNDRFSAERPEGSISTLTIQRTEQRDSAMYRCASMGGVNTEAFFGQGTRLTVV.

The chain combines TRBV27 with TRBJ2-7; 9 bases agree with TRBD1. The CDR3 extends over 16 amino acids. CDR1 and CDR2 (germline): MNHEY, SMNVEV (reference sequence). V shed 6 bases and J 7 bases; nucleotides not matched to a gene: 16. The CDR3 DNA sequence: TGTGCCAGCAGCTCCCTCCCACGGGGACAGGGTTGGGAGCAGTACTTC. Encoded protein: CASSSLPRGQGWEQYF.

The chain is built from TRBV7-2 and TRBJ1-2; 9 nucleotides align to TRBD1. CDR1 is SGHTA, CDR2 FQGNSA, per germline. The CDR3 covers 14 residues. The V segment lost 4 bases and the J segment 2 bases; nucleotides outside the gene matches: 2. CDR3 bases: TGTGCCAGCAGCTCAGACAGGGGGAACTATGGCTACACCTTC. Translating it yields CASSSDRGNYGYTF.

The V call is TRBV4-3, the J call TRBJ2-2; the D gene is possibly TRBD2 (6 bases). With 4 bases removed from V and 1 base from J, the gap between germline ends came to 22 bases. From germline, CDR1 is LGHNA and CDR2 YSLEER. This CDR3 region has 19 residues. The CDR3 DNA reads TGCGCCAGCAGCCCAGCAAGGCATTCTAGCGATGTGAACACCGGGGAGCTGTTTTTT. Amino acid sequence: CASSPARHSSDVNTGELFF.

This rearrangement joins TRBV7-9 to TRBJ1-6; TRBD1 matches at 9 bases. V lost 3 bases to trimming and J lost 9 bases; unmatched junction nucleotides: 0. In germline, CDR1 is SEHNR, CDR2 FQNEAQ (reference sequence). The CDR3 extends over 13 amino acids. The CDR3 DNA follows: TGTGCCAGCAGCTTGACAGGGGGTTCACCCCTCCACTTT. Its translation: CASSLTGGSPLHF.

This clone was recorded only once. This rearrangement joins TRBV7-2 to TRBJ2-7; 9 positions match TRBD1. Germline V gives CDR1 SGHTA, CDR2 FQGNSA. After removal of 0 bases from V and 6 bases from J, the junction contained 9 bases not matched to a gene. The CDR3 spans 16 residues. In DNA, the CDR3 is TGTGCCAGCAGCTTAGCCCTGGGACAGGGCGGCGGCGAGCAGTACTTC. This gives the protein CASSLALGQGGGEQYF.

This rearrangement joins TRBV19 to TRBJ1-2; 9 bases line up with TRBD1. CDR1 is LNHDA and CDR2 is SQIVND in the germline V gene (reference sequence). Losses at the gene ends were 5 bases for V and 4 bases for J; bases not matched to a gene: 5. The CDR3 extends over 14 amino acids. Here the CDR3 reads CASSPTGGTYGYTF. In nucleotides, the CDR3 is TGTGCCAGTAGTCCGACAGGGGGAACCTATGGCTACACCTTC.

This clone was recorded once. The V and J genes are TRBV6-1 and TRBJ2-1, with 8 bases aligning to TRBD2. V lost 6 bases, J lost 4 bases, and 2 bases stayed unmatched. The CDR3 loop spans 13 amino acids. Germline V gene data show CDR1 as MNHNS and CDR2 as SASEGT. The DNA for the CDR3 is TGTGCCAGCAGCCGGGGGGGGTACAATGAGCAGTTCTTC. It specifies CASSRGGYNEQFF.

The rearrangement links TRBV19 to TRBJ2-7; weak D call: TRBD2 (6 bases). V lost 3 bases, J lost 6 bases, and 15 bases lay in between. Germline loops: CDR1 LNHDA, CDR2 SQIVND (reference sequence). The CDR3 has 14 amino acids. CDR3 in amino acids: CASSMIFTGSEQYF. The CDR3 DNA reads as TGTGCCAGTAGTATGATTTTTACCGGGAGCGAGCAGTACTTC.

The genes are TRBV30 and TRBJ2-3, with D maybe TRBD2 (7 bases). The CDR3 is 15 amino acids. V lost 3 bases, J lost 1 base, and 14 bases lay in between. Looked up from germline, CDR1 is GTSNPN and CDR2 is SVGIG (reference sequence). CDR3 nucleotide sequence: TGTGCCTGGAGGGGGGGGGACACCCGCACAGATACGCAGTATTTT. Protein product: CAWRGGDTRTDTQYF.

The rearrangement links TRBV14 to TRBJ2-2, with 9 bases that match TRBD1. CDR3 length: 17 residues. The germline gives CDR1 SGHDN, CDR2 FVKESK. The V gene end was trimmed by 4 bases and the J gene end by 2 bases; junction bases not matched to a gene: 8. Here the CDR3 reads CASSRDRGTLNTGELFF. The CDR3 nucleotides are TGTGCCAGCAGCCGAGACAGGGGGACACTTAACACCGGGGAGCTGTTTTTT.

This clone was detected only a few times. The rearrangement uses TRBV5-4 and TRBJ1-1; no clear D. This CDR3 spans 14 amino acids. Germline CDR1 and CDR2: SGHNT and YYREEE (reference sequence). Trimming took 4 bases from V and 1 from J, leaving 11 bases between them. This CDR3 reads CASSPIPGNTEAFF. As DNA, the CDR3 is TGTGCCAGCAGCCCTATTCCGGGGAACACTGAAGCTTTCTTT.

The chain carries TRBV29-1 and TRBJ2-1, with TRBD1 identical over 7 bases. The CDR3 extends over 14 amino acids. The germline V gene has CDR1 SQVTM and CDR2 ANQGSEA. The junction had 1 base not matched to a gene; V was cut back by 2 bases and J by 0 bases. CDR3 DNA sequence: TGCAGCGTTGAAAGGGACAGCTCCTACAATGAGCAGTTCTTC. Translation: CSVERDSSYNEQFF.

The rearrangement links TRBV6-5 to TRBJ1-5; D is unclear. The germline CDR1 and CDR2 sequences are MNHEY and SVGAGI. The germline V and J ends were trimmed by 0 bases and 2 bases, with 8 bases remaining between them. CDR3 length equals 15 residues. CDR3 coding DNA: TGTGCCAGCAGTTACTCCGGGGTCGGCAATCAGCCCCAGCATTTT. It specifies CASSYSGVGNQPQHF.